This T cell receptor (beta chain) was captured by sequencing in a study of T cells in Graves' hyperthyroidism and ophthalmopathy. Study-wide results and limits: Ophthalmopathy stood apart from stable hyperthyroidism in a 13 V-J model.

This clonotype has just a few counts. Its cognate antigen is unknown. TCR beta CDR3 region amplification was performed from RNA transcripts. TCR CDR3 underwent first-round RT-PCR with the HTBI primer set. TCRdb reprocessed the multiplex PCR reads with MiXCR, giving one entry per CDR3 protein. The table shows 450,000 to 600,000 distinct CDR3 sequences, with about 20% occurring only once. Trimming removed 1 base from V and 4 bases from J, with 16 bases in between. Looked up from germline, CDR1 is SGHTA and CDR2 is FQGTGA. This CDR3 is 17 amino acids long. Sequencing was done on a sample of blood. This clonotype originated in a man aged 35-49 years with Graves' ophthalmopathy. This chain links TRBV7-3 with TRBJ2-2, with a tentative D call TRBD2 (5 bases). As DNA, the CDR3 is TGTGCCAGCAGCTTAATGCCCTTACTGAGCGGCACCGGGGAGCTGTTTTTT. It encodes CASSLMPLLSGTGELFF.